This T cell receptor beta chain was recovered during a study of siplizumab effects on memory and regulatory T cells. Study results and limitations: Just a small share of alloreactive clones was traced back to unstimulated subsets. It was not possible to assign a naive or memory phenotype to roughly 80-96% of proliferating CD4+ or CD8+ clones. Memory cells seemed less diverse than naive T cells, which also seemed major contributors to the alloresponse.

Every sample had approximately 10^5 of its TCR templates assayed. TCRdb's copy holds only in-frame clones and misses some; the assay was immunoSEQ multiplex PCR. The sample lists some 97,000 clones; 92% were seen once. With 1 base clipped from V and 4 bases from J, the junction kept 2 bases outside the gene matches. The CDR3 runs 15 residues. Germline CDR1 LNHNV, CDR2 YYDKDF (reference sequence). With respect to this clone: The antigen remains undetermined.

The sequence was collected from a human donor in good health. The rearrangement joins TRBV15 to TRBJ2-5; 11 bases map to TRBD2. Sequenced material: Tregs sorted from blood. The CDR3 reads CATSRVAGGPETQYF. CDR3 DNA: TGTGCCACCAGCAGAGTAGCGGGAGGGCCAGAGACCCAGTACTTC.